The clone carrying this T cell receptor beta chain was seen ten or more times. Antigen: not known. The V segment lost 2 bases and the J segment 7 bases; nucleotides outside the gene matches: 4. The V gene's germline CDR1 is WSHSY and CDR2 SAAADI. The CDR3 runs to 15 residues. This entry belongs to a study of blood T cells in healthy people across ages. General observations from the study: With unsorted PBMCs, a conclusive comparison of naive versus antigen-experienced cells was not possible. Diversity estimates from one million T cells were considered underestimates.

Through a sample-barcoded 5' primer and a J-beta primer mix, a second PCR was run for about 6 to 12 cycles. Through a template-switch adaptor with 12 random nucleotides, each cDNA molecule received a tag. Using its own MiXCR run on the 5' RACE reads, TCRdb lists one record per CDR3 protein. Among some 1 million distinct CDR3 sequences listed, under 45% were seen once. Material for sequencing was blood. The chain links TRBV10-2 to TRBJ2-1; TRBD2 matches 11 bases. This clonotype was obtained from a woman aged 55-75 years in good health. The CDR3 spells CASSEATSGSNEQFF. The DNA for the CDR3 is TGCGCCAGCAGTGAGGCAACTAGCGGGAGTAATGAGCAGTTCTTC.